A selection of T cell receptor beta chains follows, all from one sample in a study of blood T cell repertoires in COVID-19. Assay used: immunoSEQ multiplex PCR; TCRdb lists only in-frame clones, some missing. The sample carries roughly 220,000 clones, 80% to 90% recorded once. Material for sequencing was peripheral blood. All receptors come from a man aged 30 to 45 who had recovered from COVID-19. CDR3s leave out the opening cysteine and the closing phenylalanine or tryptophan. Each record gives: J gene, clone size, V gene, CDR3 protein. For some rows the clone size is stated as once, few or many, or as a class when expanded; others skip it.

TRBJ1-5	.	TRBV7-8	ASSSTTGNQH
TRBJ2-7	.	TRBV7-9	ASSASTSGEQY
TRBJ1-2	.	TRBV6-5	ASRGTLSYYGYT
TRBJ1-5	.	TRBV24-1	ATSDGTADQPQH
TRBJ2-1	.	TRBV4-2	ASSQDAGLAVSYNEQF
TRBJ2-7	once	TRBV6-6	ASSRLAGDTYEQY
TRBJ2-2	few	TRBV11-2	ASRPANTGELF
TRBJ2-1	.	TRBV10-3	AISDGRGSFNEQF
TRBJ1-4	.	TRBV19	ASSIGTARGEKLF
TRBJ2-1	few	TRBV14	ASSQRYSGGHGNEQF
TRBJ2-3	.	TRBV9	ASSVGASGGADTQY
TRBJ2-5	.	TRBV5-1	ASSGTGGLETQY
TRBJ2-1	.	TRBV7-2	ASSSLGGGAYNEQF
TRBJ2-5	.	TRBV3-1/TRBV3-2	ASSLRDSEY
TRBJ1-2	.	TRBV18	ASSPGGRANYGYT
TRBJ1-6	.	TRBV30	ASQLGGSYNSPLH
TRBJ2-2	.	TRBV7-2	ASSLINTGELF
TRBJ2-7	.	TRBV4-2	ASSPRPSGGHYEQY
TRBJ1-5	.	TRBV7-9	AILEQGDQPQH
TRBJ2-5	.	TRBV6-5	ASSYLDRDGETQY
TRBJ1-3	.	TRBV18	ASSPVGSSSGNTIY
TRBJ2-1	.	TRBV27	ASLGILAGGYNEQF
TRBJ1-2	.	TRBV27	ASSSPRGGDYGYT
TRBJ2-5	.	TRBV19	ASRRGGGETQY
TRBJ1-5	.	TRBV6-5	ASSPGSYSNQPQH
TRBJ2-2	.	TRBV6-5	ASSWEGSSGELF
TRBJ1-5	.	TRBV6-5	ASSYRTGDNQPQH
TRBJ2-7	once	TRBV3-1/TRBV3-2	ASSQKFPGTIPSYEQY
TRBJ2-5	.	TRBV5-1	ASSLDDSRENQETQY
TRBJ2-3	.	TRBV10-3	ATHTAGEDTQY
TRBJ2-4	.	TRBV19	ASSIGGNIQY
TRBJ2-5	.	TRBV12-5	ASGNDRYQETQY
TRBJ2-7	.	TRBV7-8	ASSYWTSGDSYEQY
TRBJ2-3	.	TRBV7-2	ASSLAKGVRTDTQY
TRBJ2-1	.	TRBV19	ATTTLQGARHNEQF
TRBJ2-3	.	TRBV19	ASSRRADTQY
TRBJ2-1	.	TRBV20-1	SASTGGWNEQF
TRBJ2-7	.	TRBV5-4	ASSSQRGLRSYEQY
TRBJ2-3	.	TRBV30	AWSVVGGASDTQY
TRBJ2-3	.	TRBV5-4	ASSLEGALDTQY
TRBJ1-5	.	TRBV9	ASSVDDYQPQH
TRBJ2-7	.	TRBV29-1	SVDVTPSYEQY
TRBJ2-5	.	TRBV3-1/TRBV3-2	ASSLGGQETQY
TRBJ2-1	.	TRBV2	ASRQGGAYNEQF
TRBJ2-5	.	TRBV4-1	ASSQSGGALETQY
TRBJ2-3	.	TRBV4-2	ASRNLVGGSSDTQY
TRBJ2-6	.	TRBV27	ASSSGQGRFWANVLT
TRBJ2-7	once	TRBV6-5	ASSLQGTQMYEQY
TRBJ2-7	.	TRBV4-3	ASSQQYRGGREQY
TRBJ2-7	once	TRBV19	ASSLRGQGGYEQY